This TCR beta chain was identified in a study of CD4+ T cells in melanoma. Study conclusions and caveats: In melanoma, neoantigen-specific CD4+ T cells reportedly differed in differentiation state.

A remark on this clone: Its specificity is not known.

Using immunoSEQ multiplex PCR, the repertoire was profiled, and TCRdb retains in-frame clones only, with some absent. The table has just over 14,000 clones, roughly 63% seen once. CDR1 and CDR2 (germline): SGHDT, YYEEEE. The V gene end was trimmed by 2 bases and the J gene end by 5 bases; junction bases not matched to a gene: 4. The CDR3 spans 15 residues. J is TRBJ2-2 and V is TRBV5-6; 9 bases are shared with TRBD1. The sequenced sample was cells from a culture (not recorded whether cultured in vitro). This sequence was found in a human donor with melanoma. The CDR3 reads CASSFRDRATGELFF. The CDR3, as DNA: TGTGCCAGCAGCTTCCGGGACAGGGCGACCGGGGAGCTGTTTTTT.